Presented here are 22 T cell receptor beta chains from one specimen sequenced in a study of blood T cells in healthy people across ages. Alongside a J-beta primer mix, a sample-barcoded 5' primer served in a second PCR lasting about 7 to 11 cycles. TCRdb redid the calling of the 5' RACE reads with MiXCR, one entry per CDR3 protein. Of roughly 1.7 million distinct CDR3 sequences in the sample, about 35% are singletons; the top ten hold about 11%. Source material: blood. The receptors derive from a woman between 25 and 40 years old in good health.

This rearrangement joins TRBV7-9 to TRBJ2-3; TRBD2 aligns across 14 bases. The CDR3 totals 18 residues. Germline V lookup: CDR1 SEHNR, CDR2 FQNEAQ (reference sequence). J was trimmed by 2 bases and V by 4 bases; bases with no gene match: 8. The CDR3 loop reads CASSSTSGGAYHTDTQYF. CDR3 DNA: TGTGCCAGCAGCTCGACTAGCGGGGGGGCATATCACACAGATACGCAGTATTTT.

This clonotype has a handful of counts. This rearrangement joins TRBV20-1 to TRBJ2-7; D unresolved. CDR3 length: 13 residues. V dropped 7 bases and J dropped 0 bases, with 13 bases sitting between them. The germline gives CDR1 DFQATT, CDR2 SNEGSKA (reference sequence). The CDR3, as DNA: TGCAGTGTTAAGACGGTTAGCTCCTACGAGCAGTACTTC. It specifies CSVKTVSSYEQYF.

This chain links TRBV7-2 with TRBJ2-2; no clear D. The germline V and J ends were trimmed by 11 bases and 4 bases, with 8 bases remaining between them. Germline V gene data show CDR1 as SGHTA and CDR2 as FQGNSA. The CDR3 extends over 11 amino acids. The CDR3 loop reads CAALITGELFF. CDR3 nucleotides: TGTGCCGCACTAATCACCGGGGAGCTGTTTTTT.

The CDR3 DNA reads TGTGCCAGCACCCATTACTTGGGGTCTAGCACAGATACGCAGTATTTT. This translates into CASTHYLGSSTDTQYF. The rearrangement joins TRBV3-1 to TRBJ2-3; D is unresolved. CDR1 and CDR2 from the germline V gene are LGHDT and YNNKEL (reference sequence). V lost 7 bases and J 0 bases, leaving 17 bases between the germline ends. This CDR3 spans 16 amino acids.

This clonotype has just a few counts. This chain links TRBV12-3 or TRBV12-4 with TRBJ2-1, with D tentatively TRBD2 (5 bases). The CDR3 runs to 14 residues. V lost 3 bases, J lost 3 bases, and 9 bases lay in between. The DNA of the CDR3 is TGTGCCAGCAGTTTTGAGGGCATCTACAATGAGCAGTTCTTC. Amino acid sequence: CASSFEGIYNEQFF.

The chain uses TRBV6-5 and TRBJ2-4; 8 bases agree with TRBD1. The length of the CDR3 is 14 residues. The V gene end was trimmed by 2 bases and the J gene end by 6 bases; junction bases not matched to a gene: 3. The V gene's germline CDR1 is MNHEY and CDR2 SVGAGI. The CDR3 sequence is CASSYKGQGNIQYF. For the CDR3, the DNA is TGTGCCAGCAGTTACAAAGGACAGGGAAACATTCAGTACTTC.

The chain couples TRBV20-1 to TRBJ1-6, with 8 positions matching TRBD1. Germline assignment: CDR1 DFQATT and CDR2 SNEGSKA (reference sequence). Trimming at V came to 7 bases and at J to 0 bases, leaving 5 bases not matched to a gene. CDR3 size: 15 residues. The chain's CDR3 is CSVTTGASYNSPLHF. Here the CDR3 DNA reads TGCAGTGTAACGACAGGGGCCTCCTATAATTCACCCCTCCACTTT.

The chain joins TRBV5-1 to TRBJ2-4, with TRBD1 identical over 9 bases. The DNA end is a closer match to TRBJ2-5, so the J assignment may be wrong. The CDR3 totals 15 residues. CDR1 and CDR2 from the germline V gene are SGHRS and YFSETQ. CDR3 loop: CASSLGQGKVETQYF. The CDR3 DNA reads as TGCGCCAGCAGCCTCGGACAGGGGAAGGTGGAGACCCAGTACTTC.

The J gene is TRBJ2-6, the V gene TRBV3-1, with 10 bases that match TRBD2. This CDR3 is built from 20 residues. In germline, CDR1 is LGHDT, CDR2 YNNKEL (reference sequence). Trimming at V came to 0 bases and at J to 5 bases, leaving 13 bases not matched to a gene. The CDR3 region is CASSQDPALLAGVRANVLTF. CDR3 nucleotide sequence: TGTGCCAGCAGCCAAGATCCCGCTCTCCTAGCGGGAGTGAGGGCCAACGTCCTGACTTTC.

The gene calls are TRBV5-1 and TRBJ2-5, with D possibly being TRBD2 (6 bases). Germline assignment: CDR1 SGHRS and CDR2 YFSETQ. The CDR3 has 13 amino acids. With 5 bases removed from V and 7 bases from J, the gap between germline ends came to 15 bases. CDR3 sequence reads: CASSSDWRGTQYF. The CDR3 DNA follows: TGCGCCAGCAGTTCGGATTGGAGGGGGACCCAGTACTTC.

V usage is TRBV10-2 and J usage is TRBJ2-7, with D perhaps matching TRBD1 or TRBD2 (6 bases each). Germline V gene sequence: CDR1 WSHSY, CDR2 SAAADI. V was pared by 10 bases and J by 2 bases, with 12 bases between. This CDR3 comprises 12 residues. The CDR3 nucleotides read TGCGCCACCGAAGGGGGGACCTACGAGCAGTACTTC. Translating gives CATEGGTYEQYF.

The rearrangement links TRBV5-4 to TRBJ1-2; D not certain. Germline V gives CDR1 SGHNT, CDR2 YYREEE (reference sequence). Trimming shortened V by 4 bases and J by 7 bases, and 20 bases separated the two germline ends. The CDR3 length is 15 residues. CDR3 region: CASSTKWADPRGYTF. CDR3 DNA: TGTGCCAGCAGCACAAAATGGGCGGATCCGCGTGGCTACACCTTC.

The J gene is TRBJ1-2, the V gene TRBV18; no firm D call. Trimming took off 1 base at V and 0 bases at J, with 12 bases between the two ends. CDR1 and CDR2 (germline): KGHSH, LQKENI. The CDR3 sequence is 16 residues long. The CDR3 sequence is CASSPRRVQPNYGYTF. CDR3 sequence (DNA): TGTGCCAGCTCACCACGGAGGGTACAGCCTAACTATGGCTACACCTTC.

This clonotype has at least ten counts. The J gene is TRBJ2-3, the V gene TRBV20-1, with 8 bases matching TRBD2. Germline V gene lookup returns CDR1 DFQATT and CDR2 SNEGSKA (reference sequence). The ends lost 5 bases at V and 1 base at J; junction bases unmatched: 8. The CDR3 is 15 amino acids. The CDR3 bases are TGCAGTGCTTGTCCAGCGGGGGAGGGCACAGATACGCAGTATTTT. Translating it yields CSACPAGEGTDTQYF.

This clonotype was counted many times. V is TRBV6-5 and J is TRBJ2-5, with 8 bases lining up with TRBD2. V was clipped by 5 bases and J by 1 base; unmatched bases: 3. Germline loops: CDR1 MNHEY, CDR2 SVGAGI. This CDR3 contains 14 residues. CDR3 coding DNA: TGTGCCAGCAGTCGGGGGGGTACCCAAGAGACCCAGTACTTC. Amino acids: CASSRGGTQETQYF.

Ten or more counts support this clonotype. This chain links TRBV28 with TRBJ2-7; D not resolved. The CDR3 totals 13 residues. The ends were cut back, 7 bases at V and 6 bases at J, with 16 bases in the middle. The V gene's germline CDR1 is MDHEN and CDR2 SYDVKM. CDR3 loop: CASNLRPSIEQYF. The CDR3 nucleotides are TGTGCCAGCAACCTAAGACCCTCCATCGAGCAGTACTTC.

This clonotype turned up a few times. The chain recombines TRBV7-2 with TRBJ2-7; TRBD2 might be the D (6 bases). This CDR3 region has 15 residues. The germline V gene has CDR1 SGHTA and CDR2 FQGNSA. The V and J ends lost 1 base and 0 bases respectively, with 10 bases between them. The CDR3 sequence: CASSLVGGVSYEQYF. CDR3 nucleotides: TGTGCCAGCAGCTTAGTCGGCGGGGTCTCCTACGAGCAGTACTTC.

This chain's CDR3 is CSAKDKYKILTSEAIQSSYEQYF. The CDR3 coding sequence is TGCAGTGCTAAGGACAAATATAAGATTTTGACTAGCGAAGCGATCCAGAGCTCCTACGAGCAGTACTTC. The chain has TRBV20-1 and TRBJ2-7, with TRBD2 identical over 8 bases. The CDR3 is 23 residues long. J was trimmed by 0 bases and V by 4 bases; bases with no gene match: 32. CDR1 DFQATT and CDR2 SNEGSKA come from the germline V gene (reference sequence).

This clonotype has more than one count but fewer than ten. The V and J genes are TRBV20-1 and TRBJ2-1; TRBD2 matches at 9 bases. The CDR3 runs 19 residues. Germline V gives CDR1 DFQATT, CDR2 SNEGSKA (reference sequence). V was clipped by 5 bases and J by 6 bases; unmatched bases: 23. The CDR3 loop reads CSAQDYITWPSGNFNEQFF. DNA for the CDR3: TGCAGTGCTCAAGATTATATTACGTGGCCTAGCGGGAATTTCAATGAGCAGTTCTTC.

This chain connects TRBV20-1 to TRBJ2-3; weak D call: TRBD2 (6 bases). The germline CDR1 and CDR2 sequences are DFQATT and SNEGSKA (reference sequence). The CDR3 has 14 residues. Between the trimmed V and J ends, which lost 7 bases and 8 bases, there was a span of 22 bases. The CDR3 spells CSGEADGTSGTQYF. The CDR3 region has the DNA TGCAGTGGCGAAGCGGACGGGACTTCGGGTACGCAGTATTTT.

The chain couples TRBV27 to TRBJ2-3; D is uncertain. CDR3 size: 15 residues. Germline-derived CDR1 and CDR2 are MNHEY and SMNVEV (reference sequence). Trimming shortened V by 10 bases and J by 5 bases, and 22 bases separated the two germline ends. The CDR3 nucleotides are TGTGCCACCAAACAACACGGGTCCGACGAAGATACGCAGTATTTT. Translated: CATKQHGSDEDTQYF.

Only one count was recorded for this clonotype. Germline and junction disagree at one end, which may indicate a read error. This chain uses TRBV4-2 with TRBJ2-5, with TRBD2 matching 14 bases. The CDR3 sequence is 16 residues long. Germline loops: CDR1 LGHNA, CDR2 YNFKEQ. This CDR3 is CASSPGTSGGQETKYF. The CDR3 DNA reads TGTGCCAGCAGCCCAGGGACTAGCGGGGGTCAAGAGACCAAGTACTTC.